This T cell receptor beta chain was identified in a study of control samples from healthy donors and cancer patients. CDR1 is MNHEY and CDR2 is SVGEGT in the germline V gene. The CDR3 covers 13 residues. V gave up 2 bases and J gave up 6 bases, with 8 bases separating them. Repertoires were generated with immunoSEQ multiplex PCR, while TCRdb's copy carries only in-frame clones and drops some. The sample consists of about 53,000 clones, approximately 86% of them appearing once. This TCR was sampled from a man between 60 and 70 years old with head and neck cancer. The sample taken for sequencing was PBMCs. This chain connects TRBV6-2 or TRBV6-3 to TRBJ1-5; D call uncertain. CDR3 residues: CASSYVNGQPQHF. The CDR3 DNA reads TGTGCCAGCAGTTACGTAAATGGTCAGCCCCAGCATTTT.